Each of the 9 T cell receptor beta chains below was sequenced from the same sample in a study of CD8 T cells in Susac syndrome. When the RNA was reverse transcribed, random hexamers were used with an input of roughly 0.45 to 1 ug. TCRdb redid the calling of the immunoSEQ multiplex PCR reads with MiXCR, one entry per CDR3 protein. The data hold fewer than 150,000 distinct CDR3 sequences, with 94% observed a single time. Sequenced: CD8+ T cells from PBMCs. The receptors were gathered from a human donor in good health.

The rearrangement joins TRBV20-1 to TRBJ2-1; unclear D gene. Germline CDR1 DFQATT, CDR2 SNEGSKA (reference sequence). V lost 0 bases, J lost 2 bases, and 11 bases lay in between. This CDR3 has 15 residues. The CDR3 loop reads CSARDVADTYNEQFF. The CDR3, as DNA: TGCAGTGCTAGAGATGTGGCAGACACCTACAATGAGCAGTTCTTC.

This rearrangement joins TRBV20-1 to TRBJ2-7; D unclear. Germline lookup yields CDR1 DFQATT and CDR2 SNEGSKA (reference sequence). V shed 5 bases and J shed 0 bases, with 14 bases lying between them. CDR3 size: 14 residues. CDR3 coding DNA: TGCAGTGCTCCCCACGCCCAAAGCTCCTACGAGCAGTACTTC. This encodes CSAPHAQSSYEQYF.

This chain uses TRBV30 with TRBJ1-2; no reliable D call. The CDR3 sequence is 13 residues long. V was shortened by 3 bases and J by 4 bases, with 12 bases between the two germline ends. The germline V gene has CDR1 GTSNPN and CDR2 SVGIG (reference sequence). This CDR3 is CAWSVQVFYGYTF. The CDR3 DNA reads TGTGCCTGGAGCGTGCAGGTTTTCTATGGCTACACCTTC.

The gene calls are TRBV27 and TRBJ2-4; possibly TRBD1 for D (7 bases). Trimming took 5 bases from V and 0 from J, leaving 11 bases between them. The CDR3 sequence is 15 residues long. Germline-derived CDR1 and CDR2 are MNHEY and SMNVEV (reference sequence). The CDR3: CASSAGQLAKNIQYF. The CDR3 DNA sequence: TGTGCCAGCAGTGCGGGACAGCTAGCCAAAAACATTCAGTACTTC.

This chain links TRBV12-3 or TRBV12-4 with TRBJ2-2, with D perhaps assigned TRBD1 or TRBD2 (5 bases each). The CDR3 has 18 residues. V dropped 6 bases and J dropped 1 base, with 21 bases sitting between them. CDR3 in amino acids: CASREEPGLAENTGELFF. CDR3 DNA sequence: TGTGCCAGCAGAGAAGAACCAGGGCTAGCCGAGAACACCGGGGAGCTGTTTTTT.

This chain joins TRBV3-1 and TRBJ2-1; 10 bases are a match to TRBD2. Germline assignment: CDR1 LGHDT and CDR2 YNNKEL (reference sequence). After removal of 2 bases from V and 8 bases from J, the junction contained 9 bases not matched to a gene. The CDR3 spans 16 residues. CDR3 loop: CASSQTLAGFGYEQFF. CDR3 in DNA: TGTGCCAGCAGCCAAACACTAGCGGGGTTTGGGTATGAGCAGTTCTTC.

This chain uses TRBV7-8 with TRBJ2-1, with D tentatively TRBD2 (6 bases). Trimming left V 6 bases short and J 2 bases short, with 17 bases between. The CDR3 runs to 16 residues. CDR1 is SGHVS, CDR2 FQNEAQ, per germline. The chain's CDR3 is CASRRGGTATYNEQFF. The CDR3 DNA reads TGTGCCAGCAGAAGGGGTGGGACTGCAACCTACAATGAGCAGTTCTTC. Filled out from reference TRBV7-8 and TRBJ2-1, the complete variable domain reads GAGVSQSPRYKVAKRGQDVALRCDPISGHVSLFWYQQALGQGPEFLTYFQNEAQLDKSGLPSDRFFAERPEGSVSTLKIQRTQQEDSAVYLCASRRGGTATYNEQFFGPGTRLTVL.

The chain has TRBV7-9 and TRBJ1-5, with D maybe TRBD1 (5 bases). Trimming removed 6 bases from V and 5 bases from J, with 17 bases in between. CDR3 length: 15 amino acids. CDR1 is SEHNR, CDR2 FQNEAQ, per germline (reference sequence). For the CDR3, the DNA is TGTGCCAGCAGTCTTTTTACAGGAGAATATCAGCCCCAGCATTTT. This translates into CASSLFTGEYQPQHF.

The J gene is TRBJ1-5, the V gene TRBV28; no reliable D call. The CDR3 runs to 14 residues. CDR1 is MDHEN and CDR2 is SYDVKM in the germline V gene. V was pared by 6 bases and J by 1 base, with 10 bases between. The CDR3 is CASRRMVSNQPQHF. In DNA, the CDR3 is TGTGCCAGCAGGCGGATGGTCAGCAATCAGCCCCAGCATTTT.